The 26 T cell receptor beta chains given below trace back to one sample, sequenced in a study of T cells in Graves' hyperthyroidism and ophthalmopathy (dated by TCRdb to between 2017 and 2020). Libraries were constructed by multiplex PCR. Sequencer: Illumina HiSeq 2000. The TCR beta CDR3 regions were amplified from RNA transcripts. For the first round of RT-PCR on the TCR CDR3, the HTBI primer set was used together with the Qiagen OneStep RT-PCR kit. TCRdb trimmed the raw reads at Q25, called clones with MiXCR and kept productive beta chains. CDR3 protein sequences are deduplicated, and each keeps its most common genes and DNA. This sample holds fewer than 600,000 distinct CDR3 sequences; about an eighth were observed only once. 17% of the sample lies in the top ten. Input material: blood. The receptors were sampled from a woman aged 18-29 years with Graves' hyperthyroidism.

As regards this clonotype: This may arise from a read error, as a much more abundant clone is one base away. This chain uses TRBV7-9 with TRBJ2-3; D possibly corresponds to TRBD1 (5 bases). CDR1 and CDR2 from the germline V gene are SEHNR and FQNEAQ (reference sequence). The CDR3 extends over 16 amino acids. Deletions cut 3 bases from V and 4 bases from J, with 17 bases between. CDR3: CASSLGHEQESDTQYF. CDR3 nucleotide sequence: TGTGCCAGCAGCTTGGGGCATGAGCAGGAGTCAGATACGCAGTATTTT.

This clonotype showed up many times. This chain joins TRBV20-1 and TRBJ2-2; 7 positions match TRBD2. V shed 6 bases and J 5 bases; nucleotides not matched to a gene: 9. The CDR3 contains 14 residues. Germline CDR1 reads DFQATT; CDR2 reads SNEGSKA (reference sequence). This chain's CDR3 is CSALSGPGTGELFF. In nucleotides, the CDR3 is TGCAGTGCCCTTAGCGGGCCGGGGACCGGGGAGCTGTTTTTT.

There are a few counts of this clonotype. DNA for the CDR3: TGTGCCAGCAGCCCCAGGGGCTCATTAGCCAAAAACATTCAGTACTTC. It codes for CASSPRGSLAKNIQYF. This chain connects TRBV3-1 to TRBJ2-4; possibly TRBD1 for D (6 bases). Germline loops: CDR1 LGHDT, CDR2 YNNKEL (reference sequence). The CDR3 extends over 16 amino acids. Trimming stripped 4 bases from V and 0 bases from J, with 13 bases between.

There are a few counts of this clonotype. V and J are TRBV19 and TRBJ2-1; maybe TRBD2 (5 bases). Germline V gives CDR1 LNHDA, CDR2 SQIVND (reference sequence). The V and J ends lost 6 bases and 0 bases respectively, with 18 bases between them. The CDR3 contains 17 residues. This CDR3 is CASSRSMIAPSYNEQFF. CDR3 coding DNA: TGTGCCAGTAGCCGCTCGATGATAGCGCCCTCCTACAATGAGCAGTTCTTC.

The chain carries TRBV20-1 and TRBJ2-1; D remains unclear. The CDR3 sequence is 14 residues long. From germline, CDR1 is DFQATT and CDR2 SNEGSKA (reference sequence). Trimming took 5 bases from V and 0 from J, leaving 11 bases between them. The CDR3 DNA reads TGCAGTGCTCGACCCCCGAGCTCCTACAATGAGCAGTTCTTC. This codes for CSARPPSSYNEQFF.

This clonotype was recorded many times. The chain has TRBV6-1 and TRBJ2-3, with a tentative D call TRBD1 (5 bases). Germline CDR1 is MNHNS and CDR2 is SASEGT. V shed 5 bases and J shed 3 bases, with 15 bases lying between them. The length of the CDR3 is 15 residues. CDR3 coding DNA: TGTGCCAGCAGTTCCCAGGGAATTGCAACAGATACGCAGTATTTT. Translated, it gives CASSSQGIATDTQYF.

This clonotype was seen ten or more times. The CDR3 reads CASSEPRSVAREQYF. The DNA of the CDR3 is TGTGCCAGCAGTGAACCGCGGTCAGTGGCAAGGGAGCAGTACTTC. The V gene is TRBV25-1, the J gene TRBJ2-7; D ambiguous. V was pared by 2 bases and J by 7 bases, with 18 bases between. This CDR3 region has 15 residues. Germline assignment: CDR1 MGHDK and CDR2 SYGVNS.

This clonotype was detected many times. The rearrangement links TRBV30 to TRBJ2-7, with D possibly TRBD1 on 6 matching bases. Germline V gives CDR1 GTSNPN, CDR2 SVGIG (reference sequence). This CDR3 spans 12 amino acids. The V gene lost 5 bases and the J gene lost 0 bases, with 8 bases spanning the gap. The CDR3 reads CAWQGSSYEQYF. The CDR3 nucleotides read TGTGCCTGGCAGGGGAGCTCCTACGAGCAGTACTTC.

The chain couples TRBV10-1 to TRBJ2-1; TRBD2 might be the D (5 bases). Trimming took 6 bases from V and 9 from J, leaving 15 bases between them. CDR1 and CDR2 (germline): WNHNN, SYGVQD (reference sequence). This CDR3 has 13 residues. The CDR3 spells CASRQGFGGEQFF. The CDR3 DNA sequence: TGCGCCAGCAGGCAAGGGTTCGGAGGTGAGCAGTTCTTC.

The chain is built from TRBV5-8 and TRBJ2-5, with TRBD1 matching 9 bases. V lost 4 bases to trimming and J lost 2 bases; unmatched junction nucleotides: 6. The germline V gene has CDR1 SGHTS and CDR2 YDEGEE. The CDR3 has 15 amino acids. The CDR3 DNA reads TGTGCCAGCAGCCCCCAAGGACAGGGGCAAGAGACCCAGTACTTC. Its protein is CASSPQGQGQETQYF.

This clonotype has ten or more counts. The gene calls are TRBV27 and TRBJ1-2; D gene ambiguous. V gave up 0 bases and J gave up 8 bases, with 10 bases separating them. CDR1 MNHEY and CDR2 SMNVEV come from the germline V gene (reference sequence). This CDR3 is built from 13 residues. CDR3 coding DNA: TGTGCCAGCAGTTTATCGGCAGGTATAGGCTACACCTTC. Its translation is CASSLSAGIGYTF.

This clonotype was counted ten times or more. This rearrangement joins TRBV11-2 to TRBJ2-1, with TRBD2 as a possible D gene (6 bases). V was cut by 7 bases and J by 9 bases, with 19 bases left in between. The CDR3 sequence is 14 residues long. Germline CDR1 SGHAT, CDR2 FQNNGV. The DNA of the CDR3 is TGTGCCAGCACCCCCCTCCACGGGGGAGTTGAGCAGTTCTTC. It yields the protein CASTPLHGGVEQFF.

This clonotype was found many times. CDR3 sequence: CASSYSRRVSEQFF. The CDR3 DNA follows: TGTGCCAGCAGTTACTCGCGCAGGGTATCTGAGCAGTTCTTC. J is TRBJ2-1 and V is TRBV6-6; D might be TRBD1 (5 bases). The germline V gene has CDR1 MNHNY and CDR2 SVGAGI (reference sequence). The length of the CDR3 is 14 residues. The V and J ends lost 0 bases and 9 bases respectively, with 12 bases between them.

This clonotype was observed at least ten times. The CDR3 bases are TGTGCCAGCAGCTTAGGGGCGGGAGGGCCCCCGGAGCTGTTTTTT. Translating gives CASSLGAGGPPELFF. The V call is TRBV7-3, the J call TRBJ2-2; 9 positions match TRBD2. V was clipped by 2 bases and J by 10 bases; unmatched bases: 8. The CDR3 loop spans 15 amino acids. Germline V gives CDR1 SGHTA, CDR2 FQGTGA.

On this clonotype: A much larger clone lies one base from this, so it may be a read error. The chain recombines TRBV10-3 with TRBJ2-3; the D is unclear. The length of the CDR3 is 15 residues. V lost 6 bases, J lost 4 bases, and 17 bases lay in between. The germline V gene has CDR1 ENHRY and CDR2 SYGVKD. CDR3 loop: CAIRLVGIRADTQYF. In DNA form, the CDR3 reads TGTGCCATCAGGTTAGTGGGAATCAGAGCAGATACGCAGTATTTT.

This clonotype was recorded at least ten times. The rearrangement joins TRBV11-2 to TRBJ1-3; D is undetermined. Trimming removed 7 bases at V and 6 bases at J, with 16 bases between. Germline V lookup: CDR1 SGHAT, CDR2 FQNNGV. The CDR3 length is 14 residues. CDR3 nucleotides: TGTGCCAGCATCGGGAAAACCGGGCCAAACACCATATATTTT. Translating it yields CASIGKTGPNTIYF.

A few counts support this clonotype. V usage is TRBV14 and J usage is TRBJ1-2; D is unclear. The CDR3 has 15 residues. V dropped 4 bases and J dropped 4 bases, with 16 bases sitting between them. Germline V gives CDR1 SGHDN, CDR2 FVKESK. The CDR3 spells CASSRQGSYVYGYTF. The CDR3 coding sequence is TGTGCCAGCAGCCGTCAAGGCAGTTACGTCTATGGCTACACCTTC.

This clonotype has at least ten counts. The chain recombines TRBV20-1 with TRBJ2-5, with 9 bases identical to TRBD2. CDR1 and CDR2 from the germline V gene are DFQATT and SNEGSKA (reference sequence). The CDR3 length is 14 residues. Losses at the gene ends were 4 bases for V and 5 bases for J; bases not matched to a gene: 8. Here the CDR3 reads CSAISGSFEETQYF. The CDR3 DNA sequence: TGCAGTGCTATTAGCGGGAGCTTCGAGGAGACCCAGTACTTC.

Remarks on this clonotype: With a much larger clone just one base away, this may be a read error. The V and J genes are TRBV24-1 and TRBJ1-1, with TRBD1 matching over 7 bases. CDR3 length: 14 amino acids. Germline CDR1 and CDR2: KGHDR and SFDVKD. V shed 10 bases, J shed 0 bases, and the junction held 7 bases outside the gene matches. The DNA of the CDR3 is TGTGCCACTTCTGCCAGGGGGATGAACACTGAAGCTTTCTTT. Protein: CATSARGMNTEAFF.

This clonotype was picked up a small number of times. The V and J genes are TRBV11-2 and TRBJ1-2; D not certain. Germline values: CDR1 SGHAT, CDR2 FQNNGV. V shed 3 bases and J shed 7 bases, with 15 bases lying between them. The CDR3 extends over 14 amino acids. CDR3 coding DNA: TGTGCCAGCAGCTTGTCGGACTTATCGTTTGGCTACACCTTC. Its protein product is CASSLSDLSFGYTF.

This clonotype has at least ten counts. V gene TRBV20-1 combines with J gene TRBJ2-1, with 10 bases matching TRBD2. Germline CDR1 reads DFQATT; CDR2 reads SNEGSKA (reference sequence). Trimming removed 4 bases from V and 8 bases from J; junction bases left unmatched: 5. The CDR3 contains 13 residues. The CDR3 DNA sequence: TGCAGTGCTACTAGCGGGAGAATCCATGAGCAGTTCTTC. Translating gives CSATSGRIHEQFF.

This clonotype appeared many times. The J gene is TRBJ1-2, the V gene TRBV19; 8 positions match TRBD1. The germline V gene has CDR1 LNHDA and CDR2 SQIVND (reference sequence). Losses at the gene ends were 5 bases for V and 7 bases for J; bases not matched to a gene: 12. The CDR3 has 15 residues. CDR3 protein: CASSPGQGEVSGYTF. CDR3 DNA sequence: TGTGCCAGTAGTCCAGGACAGGGTGAAGTCAGTGGCTACACCTTC.

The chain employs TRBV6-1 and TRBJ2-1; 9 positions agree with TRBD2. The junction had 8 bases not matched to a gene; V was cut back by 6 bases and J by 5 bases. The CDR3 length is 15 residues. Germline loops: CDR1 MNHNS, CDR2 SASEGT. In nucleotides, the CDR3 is TGTGCCAGCAGGCGGGGGGGCGGGTTGGACAATGAGCAGTTCTTC. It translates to CASRRGGGLDNEQFF.

CDR3 protein: CASSTGTGTEAFF. DNA for the CDR3: TGTGCCAGCAGCACCGGGACAGGCACTGAAGCTTTCTTT. This rearrangement joins TRBV5-5 to TRBJ1-1, with TRBD1 identical over 8 bases. The CDR3 sequence is 13 residues long. Losses at the gene ends were 4 bases for V and 4 bases for J; bases not matched to a gene: 3. CDR1 is SGHKS and CDR2 is YYEKEE in the germline V gene (reference sequence).

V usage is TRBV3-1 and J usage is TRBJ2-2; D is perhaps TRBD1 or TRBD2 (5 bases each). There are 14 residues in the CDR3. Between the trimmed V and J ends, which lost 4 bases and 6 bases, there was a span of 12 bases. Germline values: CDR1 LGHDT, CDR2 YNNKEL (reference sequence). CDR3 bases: TGTGCCAGCAGCCCCGGAAGGGACGCCGGGGAGCTGTTTTTT. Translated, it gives CASSPGRDAGELFF.

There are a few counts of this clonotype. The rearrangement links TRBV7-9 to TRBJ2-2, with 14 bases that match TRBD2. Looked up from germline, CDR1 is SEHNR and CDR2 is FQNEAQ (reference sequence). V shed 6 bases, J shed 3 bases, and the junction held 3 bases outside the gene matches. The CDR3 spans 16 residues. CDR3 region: CASRRTSGRYTGELFF. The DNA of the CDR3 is TGTGCCAGCAGACGGACTAGCGGGAGGTACACCGGGGAGCTGTTTTTT.